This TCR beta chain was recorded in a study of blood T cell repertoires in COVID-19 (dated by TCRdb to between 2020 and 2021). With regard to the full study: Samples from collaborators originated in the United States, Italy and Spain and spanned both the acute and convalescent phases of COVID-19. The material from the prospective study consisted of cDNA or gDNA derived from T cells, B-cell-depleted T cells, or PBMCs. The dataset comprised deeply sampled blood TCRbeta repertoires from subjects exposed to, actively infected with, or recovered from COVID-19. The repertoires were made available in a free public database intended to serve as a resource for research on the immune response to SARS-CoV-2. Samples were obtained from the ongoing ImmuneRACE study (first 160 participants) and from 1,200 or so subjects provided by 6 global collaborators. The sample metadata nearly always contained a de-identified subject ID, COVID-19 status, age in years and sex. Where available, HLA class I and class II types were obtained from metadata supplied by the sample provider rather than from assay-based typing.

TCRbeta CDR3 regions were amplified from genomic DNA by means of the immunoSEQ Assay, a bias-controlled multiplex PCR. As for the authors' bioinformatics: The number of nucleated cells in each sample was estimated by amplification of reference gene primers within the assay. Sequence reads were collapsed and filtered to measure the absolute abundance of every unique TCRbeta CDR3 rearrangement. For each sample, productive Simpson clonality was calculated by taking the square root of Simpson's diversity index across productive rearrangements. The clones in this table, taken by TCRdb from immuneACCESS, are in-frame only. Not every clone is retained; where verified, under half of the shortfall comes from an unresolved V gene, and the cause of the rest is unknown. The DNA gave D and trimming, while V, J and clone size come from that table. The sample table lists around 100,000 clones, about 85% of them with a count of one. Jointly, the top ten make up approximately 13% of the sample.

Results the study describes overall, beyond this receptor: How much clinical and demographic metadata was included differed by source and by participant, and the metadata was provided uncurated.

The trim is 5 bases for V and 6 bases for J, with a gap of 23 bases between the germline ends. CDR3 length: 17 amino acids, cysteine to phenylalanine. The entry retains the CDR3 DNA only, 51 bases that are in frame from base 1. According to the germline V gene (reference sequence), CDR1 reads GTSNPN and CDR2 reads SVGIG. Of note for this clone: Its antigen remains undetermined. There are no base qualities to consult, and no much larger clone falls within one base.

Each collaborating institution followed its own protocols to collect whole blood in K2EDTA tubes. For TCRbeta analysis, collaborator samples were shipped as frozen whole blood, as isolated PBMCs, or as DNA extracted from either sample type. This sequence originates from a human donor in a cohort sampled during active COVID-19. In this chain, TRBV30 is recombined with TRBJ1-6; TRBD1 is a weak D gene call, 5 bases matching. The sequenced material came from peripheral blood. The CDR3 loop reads CAWRTNRLPFPNSPLHF. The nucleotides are TGTGCCTGGCGAACGAACAGGTTACCCTTCCCTAATTCACCCCTCCACTTT.